This is a list of T cell receptor beta chains from one sample in a study of cytomegalovirus exposure and HLA in healthy donors. Assay: immunoSEQ multiplex PCR; the TCRdb copy retains only in-frame clones and omits some. The sample yields under 200,000 clones, nearly 80% seen once. The source material was PBMCs. The receptors here all came from a middle-aged woman in good health and CMV-seronegative. Both conserved end residues are part of each CDR3. A D gene is named only where the DNA matches it firmly.

v_gene,d_gene,CDR3aa
TRBV6-6,TRBD1,CASADRAKNQPQHF
TRBV5-6,TRBD1,CASSLFGRDSGGPQHF
TRBV19,NA,CASSFSATGKYQPQHF
TRBV2,TRBD1,CASSGQGATEAFF
TRBV7-3,TRBD2,CASSRLAGVDEQFF
TRBV29-1,NA,CSVVEGAQPQHF
TRBV6-6,NA,CASSYSRQTPKHF
TRBV14,TRBD1,CASSLQEQGFGYTF
TRBV7-9,TRBD1,CASSPTGEPNTEAFF
TRBV15,NA,CATSKGTGGAYEQYF
TRBV6-4,NA,CASSDRNRVNEQFF
TRBV7-9,NA,CASSFDMNTEAFF
TRBV5-4,TRBD1,CASSPKPGQGVVGELFF
TRBV18,TRBD1,CASSPLIPGQGHEQYF
TRBV7-6,NA,CASSLRAGSDQPQHF
TRBV9,NA,CASSVGFPNEQFF
TRBV6-1,TRBD1,CASRPDREKLFF
TRBV5-4,TRBD1,CASSRDRGYEQYF
TRBV15,NA,CATSRDMTGVSYEQYF
TRBV5-1,NA,CASSLGGQLNQPQHF
TRBV10-3,TRBD1,CAISEWVGDRGHYGYTF
TRBV5-4,NA,CASSLAPSNEQFF
TRBV5-1,NA,CASSLALDSGAFF
TRBV19,TRBD1,CASSYTGDSGNTIYF
TRBV28,TRBD1,CASRSGQGEAFF
TRBV19,NA,CASTQGGGHSYNEQFF
TRBV14,TRBD1,CASREDVTGTDYSGANVLTF
TRBV4-1,NA,CASSQEALSGLRGAFF
TRBV29-1,TRBD2,CSVDRGRGDEQFF
TRBV11-2,NA,CASSPISGNTGELFF